The present T cell receptor beta chain was sequenced within a study of glioma-infiltrating T cells after dendritic cell vaccination. Time point specified: after dendritic cell vaccination, including at tumor progression/relapse. All glioblastoma patients lacked an isocitrate dehydrogenase mutation. Blood PBMC samples: pre-vaccination, two weeks post third vaccination, and at tumor progression. Study results and limitations: Few patients contributed both blood and tumor specimens.

Up to 2 ug genomic DNA was used for TCRB CDR3 amplification. Produced via immunoSEQ multiplex PCR; TCRdb's table is partial and in-frame only. Of around 92,000 clones listed, over 80% are singletons. As for this clone: Its antigen is unidentified.

This CDR3 spans 15 amino acids. CDR1 SGHRS and CDR2 YFSETQ come from the germline V gene. The germline V and J ends were trimmed by 4 bases and 0 bases, with 14 bases remaining between them. The origin of this receptor is a human donor with glioblastoma. V gene TRBV5-1 combines with J gene TRBJ2-7; TRBD2 is a possible D gene (6 bases). The input for sequencing was blood, taken after dendritic cell vaccination. The DNA of the CDR3 is TGCGCCAGCAGCCGAACCGGGACTGACTCCTACGAGCAGTACTTC. Amino acids: CASSRTGTDSYEQYF.